This T cell receptor beta chain appears in the sequencing data of a study of OX40 agonist ivuxolimab in advanced cancers. In germline, CDR1 is LNHDA, CDR2 SQIVND (reference sequence). The CDR3 is 19 residues long. Trimming shortened V by 2 bases and J by 0 bases, and 17 bases separated the two germline ends. Assay: immunoSEQ multiplex PCR; the TCRdb copy retains only in-frame clones and omits some. Here the sample spans 65,000 to 85,000 clones, around 80% being singletons. The clonotype was recovered from an adult with an advanced solid tumor such as melanoma, head and neck, liver or kidney cancer. The sample in question was CD4+ or CD8+ T cells sorted from blood, obtained in a trial of the OX40 agonist ivuxolimab. V and J are TRBV19 and TRBJ2-6, with D maybe TRBD1 (6 bases). In DNA, the CDR3 is TGTGCCAGTAGTATACTTCAGGGGCAGGTCCCCTCTGGGGCCAACGTCCTGACTTTC. Protein: CASSILQGQVPSGANVLTF.